A single sample gave rise to the 27 T cell receptor beta chains below, sequenced in a study of PD-1 blockade in classical Hodgkin lymphoma. The repertoire was sequenced with immunoSEQ multiplex PCR; TCRdb's copy has only in-frame clones and lacks some. The sample records about 99,000 clones, roughly four fifths being singletons. Every one of the patients relapsed after autologous stem cell transplantation (brentuximab vedotin exposure was variable). The sequencing used peripheral blood mononuclear cells (PBMCs), collected before the second cycle of nivolumab. The receptors originated from a human donor with classical Hodgkin lymphoma.

The chain uses TRBV5-1 and TRBJ2-7; 11 bases map to TRBD1. The CDR3 length is 15 residues. The trim removed 0 bases at V and 7 bases at J, leaving 6 bases unmatched. In germline, CDR1 is SGHRS, CDR2 YFSETQ. The CDR3 loop reads CASSLEGTGGLEQYF. In DNA, the CDR3 is TGCGCCAGCAGCTTGGAAGGGACAGGGGGGCTAGAGCAGTACTTC.

This chain uses TRBV5-4 with TRBJ1-3; TRBD1 matches at 7 bases. The CDR3 consists of 16 residues. V shed 4 bases, J shed 1 base, and the junction held 8 bases outside the gene matches. Germline values: CDR1 SGHNT, CDR2 YYREEE (reference sequence). CDR3 loop: CASSPFGTDSGNTIYF. Written as DNA, the CDR3 is TGTGCCAGCAGCCCATTTGGGACAGATTCTGGAAACACCATATATTTT. The variable domain in full, with the rest retrieved from reference TRBV5-4 and TRBJ1-3, is ETGVTQSPTHLIKTRGQQVTLRCSSQSGHNTVSWYQQALGQGPQFIFQYYREEENGRGNFPPRFSGLQFPNYSSELNVNALELDDSALYLCASSPFGTDSGNTIYFGEGSWLTVV.

The chain combines TRBV7-2 with TRBJ2-3; TRBD2 agrees at 14 bases. The germline CDR1 and CDR2 sequences are SGHTA and FQGNSA. Germline trimming cut 5 bases from V and 7 bases from J; bases unmatched to any gene: 11. This CDR3 contains 17 residues. CDR3 DNA sequence: TGTGCCAGCAGCCCGGGCGGACTAGCGGGAGGTACAAATACGCAGTATTTT. It is translated as CASSPGGLAGGTNTQYF.

This clone was counted a few times. The chain links TRBV4-3 to TRBJ2-1; no clear D gene. V lost 1 base and J 0 bases, leaving 10 bases between the germline ends. This CDR3 is 16 amino acids long. Germline V CDR1 and CDR2: LGHNA, YSLEER. CDR3 sequence: CASSQGNVNSYNEQFF. The CDR3 coding sequence is TGCGCCAGCAGCCAAGGAAATGTGAACTCCTACAATGAGCAGTTCTTC.

The rearrangement joins TRBV11-2 to TRBJ2-7; tentative D call: TRBD1 (6 bases). Trimming took off 7 bases at V and 6 bases at J, with 22 bases between the two ends. The V gene's germline CDR1 is SGHAT and CDR2 FQNNGV. The CDR3 extends over 15 amino acids. The CDR3 here is CASTGVGRQDSEQYF. As DNA, the CDR3 is TGTGCCAGCACCGGGGTAGGCCGACAGGATAGCGAGCAGTACTTC. Full variable domain (missing parts from reference TRBV11-2 and TRBJ2-7): EAGVAQSPRYKIIEKRQSVAFWCNPISGHATLYWYQQILGQGPKLLIQFQNNGVVDDSQLPKDRFSAERLKGVDSTLKIQPAKLEDSAVYLCASTGVGRQDSEQYFGPGTRLTVT.

The chain joins TRBV6-5 to TRBJ2-5; D tentatively fits TRBD1 or TRBD2 (5 bases each). Deletions cut 2 bases from V and 1 base from J, with 11 bases between. Germline V CDR1 and CDR2: MNHEY, SVGAGI. CDR3 length: 15 amino acids. The CDR3 DNA reads as TGTGCCAGCAGTTACGGGACCTGGGGCCAAGAGACCCAGTACTTC. Translated, it gives CASSYGTWGQETQYF.

As for this clone: In the same sample, other DNA sequences code for this CDR3. The V gene is TRBV13, the J gene TRBJ1-3, with D possibly TRBD1 on 6 matching bases. The CDR3 spans 14 residues. Germline V CDR1 and CDR2: PRHDT, FYEKMQ (reference sequence). Trimming removed 3 bases from V and 0 bases from J, with 6 bases in between. CDR3 sequence reads: CASSLTGSGNTIYF. The CDR3 DNA reads TGTGCCAGCAGCTTGACAGGCTCTGGAAACACCATATATTTT.

The chain recombines TRBV15 with TRBJ2-5; 8 nucleotides align to TRBD2. The CDR3 extends over 17 amino acids. With 1 base clipped from V and 4 bases from J, the junction kept 11 bases outside the gene matches. Germline V gene lookup returns CDR1 LNHNV and CDR2 YYDKDF (reference sequence). CDR3 DNA sequence: TGTGCCACCAGCAGAGGGGGTAGCGGGGAGTGGGCAGAGACCCAGTACTTC. Translation: CATSRGGSGEWAETQYF.

This chain uses TRBV7-2 with TRBJ2-2, with no clear D. Germline lookup yields CDR1 SGHTA and CDR2 FQGNSA. Trimming took off 1 base at V and 3 bases at J, with 9 bases between the two ends. This CDR3 is 15 amino acids long. As DNA, the CDR3 is TGTGCCAGCAGCTTAGTCGGTGGAGACACCGGGGAGCTGTTTTTT. It translates to CASSLVGGDTGELFF.

The chain recombines TRBV10-2 with TRBJ1-1; 10 nucleotides line up with TRBD1. CDR1 and CDR2 from the germline V gene are WSHSY and SAAADI. After removal of 6 bases from V and 7 bases from J, the junction contained 8 bases not matched to a gene. This CDR3 contains 14 residues. The CDR3, as DNA: TGCGCCAGCAGAGAGACAGGGGGCTTGGGTGAAGCTTTCTTT. This sequence encodes CASRETGGLGEAFF.

The chain uses TRBV11-3 and TRBJ2-1; a possible D gene is TRBD1 (6 bases). Trimming took 1 base from V and 7 from J, leaving 14 bases between them. Per germline, CDR1 SGHNT and CDR2 YENEEA. The CDR3 is made up of 15 amino acids. CDR3 region: CASSLGGLGRNEQFF. CDR3 nucleotide sequence: TGTGCCAGCAGCTTAGGGGGGCTAGGGAGAAATGAGCAGTTCTTC.

This clone showed up just a few times. This chain uses TRBV7-8 with TRBJ2-1; D may be TRBD2 (5 bases). The ends were cut back, 5 bases at V and 11 bases at J, with 16 bases in the middle. Germline V CDR1 and CDR2: SGHVS, FQNEAQ. This CDR3 is 13 amino acids long. Here the CDR3 reads CASSPTMLSQQFF. The CDR3 DNA reads as TGTGCCAGCAGCCCGACTATGCTATCCCAGCAGTTCTTC.

This clone was seen a handful of times. V gene TRBV10-3 combines with J gene TRBJ2-1, with D perhaps being TRBD1 or TRBD2 (5 bases each). CDR1 is ENHRY and CDR2 is SYGVKD in the germline V gene. This CDR3 contains 15 residues. Trimming removed 0 bases at V and 4 bases at J, with 10 bases between. Here the CDR3 reads CAISESRDPYNEQFF. The CDR3 nucleotides read TGTGCCATCAGTGAGTCAAGGGACCCATACAATGAGCAGTTCTTC.

This chain connects TRBV7-2 to TRBJ2-2, with 8 positions matching TRBD2. Trimming cost V 0 bases and J 3 bases; bases outside gene matches: 3. Germline CDR1 is SGHTA and CDR2 is FQGNSA. This CDR3 region has 16 residues. As DNA, the CDR3 is TGTGCCAGCAGCTTAGCGACGGGAGGGTACACCGGGGAGCTGTTTTTT. Amino acids: CASSLATGGYTGELFF.

The rearrangement uses TRBV7-2 and TRBJ2-3; 8 positions match TRBD2. Germline CDR1 SGHTA, CDR2 FQGNSA. After removal of 1 base from V and 8 bases from J, the junction contained 8 bases not matched to a gene. CDR3 size: 15 residues. The CDR3 loop is CASSLGDGGAITQYF. CDR3 sequence (DNA): TGTGCCAGCAGCTTAGGGGACGGGGGGGCGATTACGCAGTATTTT. Drawing the rest from reference TRBV7-2 and TRBJ2-3, the complete variable domain is GAGVSQSPSNKVTEKGKDVELRCDPISGHTALYWYRQSLGQGLEFLIYFQGNSAPDKSGLPSDRFSAERTGGSVSTLTIQRTQQEDSAVYLCASSLGDGGAITQYFGPGTRLTVL.

V is TRBV7-9 and J is TRBJ2-7, with D maybe TRBD2 (5 bases). The CDR3 is 14 amino acids. The ends were cut back, 3 bases at V and 9 bases at J, with 18 bases in the middle. Per the germline V gene, CDR1 is SEHNR and CDR2 is FQNEAQ (reference sequence). Written as DNA, the CDR3 is TGTGCCAGCAGCTTCGCAGCCGAGGGTGGGAGGCAGTACTTC. Its translation is CASSFAAEGGRQYF.

The chain combines TRBV6-5 with TRBJ2-7, with a weak D call TRBD1 (6 bases). The CDR3 extends over 15 amino acids. Trimming left V 4 bases short and J 5 bases short, with 18 bases between. Germline values: CDR1 MNHEY, CDR2 SVGAGI. This CDR3 is CASSSSIRGSDEQYF. The CDR3 nucleotides read TGTGCCAGCAGTTCATCGATCAGGGGATCAGACGAGCAGTACTTC.

V is TRBV30 and J is TRBJ2-7; 12 bases align to TRBD2. The CDR3 covers 13 residues. Trimming removed 1 base from V and 7 bases from J; junction bases left unmatched: 2. Germline CDR1 GTSNPN, CDR2 SVGIG (reference sequence). The CDR3, as DNA: TGTGCCTGGAGTGCTCTAGCGGGAGGGGAGCAGTACTTC. Encoded protein: CAWSALAGGEQYF.

This chain joins TRBV7-8 and TRBJ2-2; 7 nucleotides agree with TRBD2. V lost 3 bases to trimming and J lost 2 bases; unmatched junction nucleotides: 12. There are 18 residues in the CDR3. Germline V gene sequence: CDR1 SGHVS, CDR2 FQNEAQ. The CDR3 sequence is CASSFVGLAAYNTGELFF. In nucleotides, the CDR3 is TGTGCCAGCAGCTTCGTGGGGCTAGCGGCTTACAACACCGGGGAGCTGTTTTTT.

The genes are TRBV28 and TRBJ2-7, with D perhaps TRBD2 (6 bases). This CDR3 has 12 amino acids. Germline V gives CDR1 MDHEN, CDR2 SYDVKM. The germline V and J ends were trimmed by 5 bases and 9 bases, with 14 bases remaining between them. The DNA of the CDR3 is TGTGCCAGCAGTACACGGGGGAACTTGCAGTACTTC. Its protein product is CASSTRGNLQYF.

This sequence joins TRBV10-1 and TRBJ2-7; TRBD2 is a possible D gene (6 bases). Germline CDR1 is WNHNN and CDR2 is SYGVQD (reference sequence). The CDR3 is 13 residues long. Trimming took 6 bases from V and 6 from J, leaving 15 bases between them. CDR3 loop: CASSPGLAGEQYF. In DNA, the CDR3 is TGCGCCAGCAGCCCGGGACTCGCCGGCGAGCAGTACTTC.

The chain carries TRBV7-9 and TRBJ2-1; the D is unclear. Looked up from germline, CDR1 is SEHNR and CDR2 is FQNEAQ (reference sequence). V shed 4 bases and J shed 7 bases, with 8 bases lying between them. The CDR3 runs 12 residues. The CDR3 protein is CASSSEWNEQFF. Written as DNA, the CDR3 is TGTGCCAGCAGCTCCGAGTGGAATGAGCAGTTCTTC.

The V gene is TRBV7-9, the J gene TRBJ1-5; the D gene is possibly TRBD1 (6 bases). The CDR3 runs 17 residues. Germline V lookup: CDR1 SEHNR, CDR2 FQNEAQ (reference sequence). Between the trimmed V and J ends, which lost 5 bases and 5 bases, there was a span of 22 bases. In nucleotides, the CDR3 is TGTGCCAGCAGCCCGACCAGGGGTTCATCAGGCGATCAGCCCCAGCATTTT. It specifies CASSPTRGSSGDQPQHF.

V and J are TRBV7-2 and TRBJ1-4, with 9 positions matching TRBD1. The CDR3 runs 14 residues. CDR1 and CDR2 from the germline V gene are SGHTA and FQGNSA. Trimming cost V 4 bases and J 8 bases; bases outside gene matches: 5. CDR3 coding DNA: TGTGCCAGCAGCTCTCGACAGGGGGGGGAAAAACTGTTTTTT. Protein sequence: CASSSRQGGEKLFF.

This sequence joins TRBV6-1 and TRBJ2-1; a possible D gene is TRBD2 (5 bases). V was trimmed by 2 bases and J by 8 bases, leaving 19 bases between them. This CDR3 comprises 16 residues. Germline V CDR1 and CDR2: MNHNS, SASEGT. CDR3 region: CASSEITGFSSDEQFF. Here the CDR3 DNA reads TGTGCCAGCAGTGAAATTACCGGGTTCAGTAGCGATGAGCAGTTCTTC.

This clone was counted between two and nine times. The chain carries TRBV2 and TRBJ1-3; D unresolved. Germline assignment: CDR1 SNHLY and CDR2 FYNNEI. Trimming removed 6 bases at V and 0 bases at J, with 9 bases between. The CDR3 loop spans 14 amino acids. The CDR3 region is CASSEDRSGNTIYF. CDR3 nucleotide sequence: TGTGCCAGCAGCGAGGACCGCTCTGGAAACACCATATATTTT.

This clone was seen only a few times. The V gene is TRBV13, the J gene TRBJ2-5; 8 positions agree with TRBD2. CDR1 and CDR2 (germline): PRHDT, FYEKMQ (reference sequence). This CDR3 is built from 16 residues. The J segment lost 5 bases and the V segment lost 5 bases, leaving 13 bases of the junction unmatched. This CDR3 reads CASSPSPGLAAETQYF. Written as DNA, the CDR3 is TGTGCCAGCAGCCCAAGCCCCGGACTAGCAGCGGAGACCCAGTACTTC.